Shown below are 7 T cell receptor beta chains from a single sample sequenced in a study of T-cell reconstitution after alpha-beta-depleted transplantation in children. The authors prepared the TCRbeta library with unique molecular identifiers. TCRdb analysed the PCR reads with MiXCR anew, one entry per CDR3 protein. The data contain roughly 220,000 distinct CDR3 sequences, approximately 9.8% of them singletons. The sample consisted of PBMCs from the stem cell graft donor, taken from the stem cell graft. Receptors originate from a human donor who donated a stem cell graft to a child with SCID.

This clonotype was counted at least ten times. The J gene is TRBJ1-6, the V gene TRBV20-1; no firm D call. Germline CDR1 and CDR2: DFQATT and SNEGSKA (reference sequence). The V end lost 6 bases, the J end lost 14 bases, and 20 bases lay between the germline ends. The CDR3 runs 13 residues. For the CDR3, the DNA is TGCAGTGCAATGGACGTACCGGCGAAGTCCCTCCACTTT. It is translated as CSAMDVPAKSLHF.

There are many counts of this clonotype. The gene calls are TRBV5-5 and TRBJ1-6; TRBD1 might be the D (5 bases). This CDR3 has 15 amino acids. Trimming shortened V by 1 base and J by 7 bases, and 12 bases separated the two germline ends. Looked up from germline, CDR1 is SGHKS and CDR2 is YYEKEE (reference sequence). Written as DNA, the CDR3 is TGTGCCAGCAGCTTGTCTGACAGAGAGAATTCACCCCTCCACTTT. It specifies CASSLSDRENSPLHF.

This clonotype was observed many times. The chain uses TRBV11-2 and TRBJ2-1; D might be TRBD1 (6 bases). CDR1 SGHAT and CDR2 FQNNGV come from the germline V gene. The germline V and J ends were trimmed by 5 bases and 7 bases, with 21 bases remaining between them. The CDR3 length is 16 residues. The CDR3 bases are TGTGCCAGCAGCCACATACAGGGCAGGGTTAGGAATGAGCAGTTCTTC. This translates into CASSHIQGRVRNEQFF. Together with reference TRBV11-2 and TRBJ2-1, the CDR3 gives the full variable domain: EAGVAQSPRYKIIEKRQSVAFWCNPISGHATLYWYQQILGQGPKLLIQFQNNGVVDDSQLPKDRFSAERLKGVDSTLKIQPAKLEDSAVYLCASSHIQGRVRNEQFFGPGTRLTVL.

The rearrangement joins TRBV20-1 to TRBJ2-1; possibly TRBD2 for D (6 bases). Germline V gives CDR1 DFQATT, CDR2 SNEGSKA (reference sequence). Trimming removed 7 bases from V and 3 bases from J, with 13 bases in between. This CDR3 has 13 amino acids. CDR3 DNA: TGCAGTGGGAGAGTAGCGGACTACAATGAGCAGTTCTTC. This codes for CSGRVADYNEQFF.

This clonotype was observed many times. This rearrangement joins TRBV4-2 to TRBJ2-5; TRBD2 agrees at 8 bases. The CDR3 sequence is 17 residues long. Germline trimming cut 0 bases from V and 2 bases from J; bases unmatched to any gene: 8. Germline V gene sequence: CDR1 LGHNA, CDR2 YNFKEQ. The CDR3 DNA reads TGTGCCAGCAGCCAAGATGATAAAGCGGGGGAACAAGAGACCCAGTACTTC. Its translation: CASSQDDKAGEQETQYF.

This clonotype was seen many times. Here the CDR3 reads CASSPSMGTYGYTF. The CDR3 DNA reads as TGTGCCAGCAGCCCAAGCATGGGGACCTATGGCTACACCTTC. The chain couples TRBV5-5 to TRBJ1-2; D is possibly TRBD1 (5 bases). The CDR3 is made up of 14 amino acids. Germline V gene sequence: CDR1 SGHKS, CDR2 YYEKEE (reference sequence). V was pared by 4 bases and J by 4 bases, with 14 bases between.

There are many counts of this clonotype. This chain joins TRBV6-2 or TRBV6-3 and TRBJ2-1; D is ambiguous. CDR1 and CDR2 from the germline V gene are MNHEY and SVGEGT. The CDR3 runs 14 residues. Trimming pared 8 bases from V and 1 base from J, leaving 12 bases between. The CDR3 bases are TGTGCCAGCGTTTCGGGTGGTTCCTACAATGAGCAGTTCTTC. It translates to CASVSGGSYNEQFF.